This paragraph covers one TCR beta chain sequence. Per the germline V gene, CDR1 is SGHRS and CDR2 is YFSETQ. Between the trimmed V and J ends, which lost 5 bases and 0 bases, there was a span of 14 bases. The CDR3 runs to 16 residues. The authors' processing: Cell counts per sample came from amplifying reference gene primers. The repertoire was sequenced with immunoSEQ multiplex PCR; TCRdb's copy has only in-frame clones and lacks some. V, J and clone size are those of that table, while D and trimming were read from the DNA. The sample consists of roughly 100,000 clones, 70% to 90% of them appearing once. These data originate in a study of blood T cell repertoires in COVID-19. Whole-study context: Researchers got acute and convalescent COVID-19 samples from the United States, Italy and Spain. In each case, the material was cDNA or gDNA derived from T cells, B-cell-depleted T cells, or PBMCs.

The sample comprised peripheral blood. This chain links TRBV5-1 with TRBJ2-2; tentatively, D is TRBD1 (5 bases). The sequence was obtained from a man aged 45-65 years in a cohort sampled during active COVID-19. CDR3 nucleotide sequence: TGCGCCAGCAGTAAACAGGCAGTCGCGAACACCGGGGAGCTGTTTTTT. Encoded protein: CASSKQAVANTGELFF.